The 18 T cell receptor beta chains below come from one sample, sequenced in a study of OX40 agonist ivuxolimab in advanced cancers. Measured with immunoSEQ multiplex PCR; TCRdb has only the in-frame clones, and not every one. The sample records 70,000 or so clones, 90% being singletons. Sequencing was performed on CD4+ or CD8+ T cells sorted from blood, taken in a trial of the OX40 agonist ivuxolimab. Receptors originate from an adult with an advanced solid tumor such as melanoma, head and neck, liver or kidney cancer.

CDR3 in amino acids: CASSVRLGQETQYF. CDR3 DNA sequence: TGTGCCAGCAGCGTACGGCTAGGCCAAGAGACCCAGTACTTC. The V and J genes are TRBV9 and TRBJ2-5; D ambiguous. The CDR3 loop spans 14 amino acids. The V end lost 1 base, the J end lost 1 base, and 8 bases lay between the germline ends. Germline V gene sequence: CDR1 SGDLS, CDR2 YYNGEE.

This clone has only one observation. V usage is TRBV27 and J usage is TRBJ1-1, with 9 nucleotides matching TRBD1. This CDR3 spans 16 amino acids. CDR1 and CDR2 from the germline V gene are MNHEY and SMNVEV (reference sequence). V was clipped by 5 bases and J by 1 base; unmatched bases: 8. As DNA, the CDR3 is TGTGCCAGCAGTCCGTACAGGGGGCAGACGAACACTGAAGCTTTCTTT. Its protein product is CASSPYRGQTNTEAFF.

The chain combines TRBV27 with TRBJ1-3, with no clear D. Looked up from germline, CDR1 is MNHEY and CDR2 is SMNVEV (reference sequence). Trimming took off 3 bases at V and 0 bases at J, with 9 bases between the two ends. The CDR3 loop spans 15 amino acids. Here the CDR3 DNA reads TGTGCCAGCAGTTTGTACAGCAACTCTGGAAACACCATATATTTT. This translates into CASSLYSNSGNTIYF.

CDR3 residues: CASSMGQRSNTGELFF. The CDR3 nucleotides read TGTGCCAGTAGTATGGGACAGCGGTCGAACACCGGGGAGCTGTTTTTT. J is TRBJ2-2 and V is TRBV19; 7 bases match TRBD1. CDR1 and CDR2 (germline): LNHDA, SQIVND (reference sequence). The CDR3 runs 16 residues. V gave up 3 bases and J gave up 0 bases; unmatched junction bases: 4.

The chain employs TRBV28 and TRBJ1-2; D uncertain. This CDR3 spans 13 amino acids. Trimming took off 10 bases at V and 4 bases at J, with 16 bases between the two ends. Germline lookup yields CDR1 MDHEN and CDR2 SYDVKM. Written as DNA, the CDR3 is TGTGCCATCCAGGTCTTTTCAGGCTATGGCTACACCTTC. As protein: CAIQVFSGYGYTF.

This clone has a single count. The genes are TRBV19 and TRBJ2-2; D ambiguous. The CDR3 has 16 amino acids. Germline lookup yields CDR1 LNHDA and CDR2 SQIVND (reference sequence). V lost 6 bases and J lost 0, with 14 bases in between. The CDR3 bases are TGTGCCAGTAGACCCCCCAAGTTCGCGAACACCGGGGAGCTGTTTTTT. It specifies CASRPPKFANTGELFF.

The chain carries TRBV18 and TRBJ2-7; 7 bases line up with TRBD2. CDR1 is KGHSH, CDR2 LQKENI, per germline. The junction had 12 bases not matched to a gene; V was cut back by 8 bases and J by 5 bases. This CDR3 has 14 amino acids. The CDR3 sequence: CASPRLAWGDEQYF. The CDR3 DNA sequence: TGTGCCAGCCCGAGACTAGCTTGGGGCGACGAGCAGTACTTC. The whole variable domain, filled in from reference TRBV18 and TRBJ2-7, reads NAGVMQNPRHLVRRRGQEARLRCSPMKGHSHVYWYRQLPEEGLKFMVYLQKENIIDESGMPKERFSAEFPKEGPSILRIQQVVRGDSAAYFCASPRLAWGDEQYFGPGTRLTVT.

This clone has a single count. In DNA form, the CDR3 reads TGTGCCAGCAGCTCAGGGAAGATAAAGACCCAGTACTTC. Protein product: CASSSGKIKTQYF. The chain is built from TRBV11-2 and TRBJ2-5; TRBD1 is a possible D gene (5 bases). This CDR3 contains 13 residues. Germline lookup yields CDR1 SGHAT and CDR2 FQNNGV. Trimming pared 4 bases from V and 6 bases from J, leaving 12 bases between. The variable domain in full, completed from reference TRBV11-2 and TRBJ2-5, reads EAGVAQSPRYKIIEKRQSVAFWCNPISGHATLYWYQQILGQGPKLLIQFQNNGVVDDSQLPKDRFSAERLKGVDSTLKIQPAKLEDSAVYLCASSSGKIKTQYFGPGTRLLVL.

The chain recombines TRBV5-1 with TRBJ2-1, with 9 bases lining up with TRBD1. The trim removed 4 bases at V and 7 bases at J, leaving 9 bases unmatched. Per the germline V gene, CDR1 is SGHRS and CDR2 is YFSETQ. The CDR3 totals 15 residues. The DNA of the CDR3 is TGCGCCAGCAGCCCAGACAGGGGGAGGGGGAATGAGCAGTTCTTC. Translating gives CASSPDRGRGNEQFF.

To note about this clone: At one end, the junction sequence differs from germline, possibly due to a read error. The chain employs TRBV6-6 and TRBJ2-7; tentatively, D is TRBD2 (5 bases). The CDR3 loop spans 15 amino acids. CDR1 and CDR2 from the germline V gene are MNHNY and SVGAGI (reference sequence). The CDR3 DNA reads TGTGCCAGCACCTATTCTACGGCAGCGGCCTACGGGCAGTACTTC. It codes for CASTYSTAAAYGQYF.

Here the CDR3 reads CASSLEGSGTAEQYF. The CDR3 nucleotides read TGTGCCAGCAGCTTAGAGGGTAGCGGGACGGCTGAGCAGTACTTC. This chain joins TRBV11-3 and TRBJ2-7, with 8 bases fitting TRBD2. In germline, CDR1 is SGHNT, CDR2 YENEEA. The CDR3 totals 15 residues. The ends lost 0 bases at V and 7 bases at J; junction bases unmatched: 8.

The chain carries TRBV4-2 and TRBJ2-5, with TRBD2 identical over 13 bases. Trimming took 3 bases from V and 2 from J; bases not matched to a gene: 3. Per germline, CDR1 LGHNA and CDR2 YNFKEQ. The CDR3 length is 16 residues. The CDR3 DNA reads as TGTGCCAGCAGCCAGGAACTAGCGGGAGGGCAAGAGACCCAGTACTTC. Its translation: CASSQELAGGQETQYF.

The chain has TRBV19 and TRBJ2-5; TRBD2 agrees at 10 bases. Germline V gene lookup returns CDR1 LNHDA and CDR2 SQIVND (reference sequence). This CDR3 comprises 16 residues. J was trimmed by 4 bases and V by 8 bases; bases with no gene match: 13. The CDR3 is CASRSGASGRGETQYF. The CDR3, as DNA: TGTGCCAGTCGATCGGGGGCTAGCGGGAGAGGAGAGACCCAGTACTTC.

V and J are TRBV19 and TRBJ2-7; D is unclear. Looked up from germline, CDR1 is LNHDA and CDR2 is SQIVND (reference sequence). The V and J ends lost 5 bases and 0 bases respectively, with 14 bases between them. CDR3 length equals 15 residues. The CDR3 sequence is CASSHTRSGSYEQYF. CDR3 coding DNA: TGTGCCAGTAGTCACACCCGTTCCGGCTCCTACGAGCAGTACTTC.

The V call is TRBV11-2, the J call TRBJ2-5; tentative D call: TRBD1 (7 bases). This CDR3 has 15 residues. Germline CDR1 and CDR2: SGHAT and FQNNGV. The germline V and J ends were trimmed by 0 bases and 4 bases, with 12 bases remaining between them. CDR3 protein: CASSLDQGGSETQYF. CDR3 nucleotides: TGTGCCAGCAGCTTAGATCAGGGGGGTTCAGAGACCCAGTACTTC.

This clone was recorded only once. V and J are TRBV27 and TRBJ2-3; D call uncertain. With 5 bases removed from V and 6 bases from J, the gap between germline ends came to 18 bases. The CDR3 runs to 15 residues. CDR1 is MNHEY, CDR2 SMNVEV, per germline (reference sequence). The CDR3 spells CASSPRAPRADTQYF. In nucleotides, the CDR3 is TGTGCCAGCAGTCCCCGGGCCCCCCGCGCGGATACGCAGTATTTT.

This clone appeared a single time. The chain links TRBV28 to TRBJ2-7; the match to TRBD2 covers 8 bases. CDR1 and CDR2 from the germline V gene are MDHEN and SYDVKM. CDR3 length: 14 residues. With 5 bases clipped from V and 4 bases from J, the junction kept 7 bases outside the gene matches. CDR3 sequence reads: CASSLSGDHYEQYF. The DNA of the CDR3 is TGTGCCAGCAGTCTTAGCGGGGATCATTACGAGCAGTACTTC.

This chain uses TRBV6-5 with TRBJ2-7; D possibly corresponds to TRBD2 (5 bases). The CDR3 is made up of 14 amino acids. V lost 6 bases, J lost 0 bases, and 12 bases lay in between. Germline CDR1 reads MNHEY; CDR2 reads SVGAGI. The CDR3 loop reads CASSPRRSSYEQYF. As DNA, the CDR3 is TGTGCCAGCAGCCCACGGAGGAGCTCCTACGAGCAGTACTTC.